The 27 T cell receptor beta chains listed next were all sequenced from one sample in a study of T cell clonality in common variable immunodeficiency. General study points: Fewer deletions and N-nucleotide insertions were reportedly seen in common variable immunodeficiency TCR beta sequences.

Antigens for these TCRs are unknown. The protocol was immunoSEQ multiplex PCR, while the TCRdb copy is restricted to in-frame clones and leaves out a portion. In total the sample includes 30,000 to 35,000 clones, none of them seen once. Sequenced: peripheral blood mononuclear cells. The receptor source for this set is a human donor with common variable immunodeficiency.

In this sample, this clone turned up many times. The read terminates 3 residues before the CDR3 end, so the remaining end is supplied by the germline J gene. V gene TRBV10-3 combines with J gene TRBJ2-3, with 8 bases matching TRBD2. CDR3 length: 14 residues. After removal of 5 bases from V and 5 bases from J, the junction contained 6 bases not matched to a gene. The V gene's germline CDR1 is ENHRY and CDR2 SYGVKD. CDR3 DNA, as far as it was read: TGTGCCATCAGTCCAGCGGGAGAAGTAGATACG. Translation gives CAISPAGEVDT. The complete CDR3 reads CAISPAGEVDTQYF.

This clone was seen at least ten times. The read falls 3 residues short of the CDR3 end, and the missing part is taken from the germline J gene. J is TRBJ2-5 and V is TRBV5-1, with TRBD1 as a possible D gene (5 bases). Trimming took off 0 bases at V and 0 bases at J, with 6 bases between the two ends. The germline V gene has CDR1 SGHRS and CDR2 YFSETQ. The CDR3 has 14 amino acids. The CDR3 loop is CASSLAGNQETQYF. Partial CDR3 DNA: TGCGCCAGCAGCTTGGCAGGGAACCAAGAGACC. The variable domain in full, with the rest retrieved from reference TRBV5-1 and TRBJ2-5, is KAGVTQTPRYLIKTRGQQVTLSCSPISGHRSVSWYQQTPGQGLQFLFEYFSETQRNKGNFPGRFSGRQFSNSRSEMNVSTLELGDSALYLCASSLAGNQETQYFGPGTRLLVL.

This clone qualifies as medium-sized. The read ends 3 residues shy of where the CDR3 ends; the end is completed using the germline J gene. The V call is TRBV28, the J call TRBJ1-5; possible D gene TRBD1, 5 bases. V was clipped by 6 bases and J by 6 bases, with 12 bases between them. Germline CDR1 MDHEN, CDR2 SYDVKM. The CDR3 sequence is 13 residues long. The CDR3 is CASRTGGGQPQHF. Incomplete CDR3 DNA: TGTGCCAGCAGAACAGGAGGAGGTCAGCCC. The variable domain in full, completed from reference TRBV28 and TRBJ1-5, reads DVKVTQSSRYLVKRTGEKVFLECVQDMDHENMFWYRQDPGLGLRLIYFSYDVKMKEKGDIPEGYSVSREKKERFSLILESASTNQTSMYLCASRTGGGQPQHFGDGTRLSIL.

The table lists this clone with many counts. The CDR3 is cut off 3 residues early in the read; its end comes from the germline J gene. This chain connects TRBV5-4 to TRBJ2-3; 8 bases are a match to TRBD2. The J segment lost 1 base and the V segment lost 0 bases, leaving 4 bases of the junction unmatched. The CDR3 spans 16 residues. CDR1 is SGHNT and CDR2 is YYREEE in the germline V gene (reference sequence). Incomplete CDR3 DNA: TGTGCCAGCAGCTTGGACGGGACTAGGGGCACAGATACG. It encodes CASSLDGTRGTDT. The full CDR3 sequence reads CASSLDGTRGTDTQYF.

Remarks on this clone: The read halts 3 residues ahead of the CDR3 end, with the missing end drawn from the germline J gene. The chain carries TRBV19 and TRBJ2-3; 16 bases align to TRBD2. V shed 11 bases and J 3 bases; nucleotides not matched to a gene: 5. Germline values: CDR1 LNHDA, CDR2 SQIVND (reference sequence). The CDR3 consists of 15 residues. Partial CDR3 DNA: TGTGCCTGGGGGACTAGCGGGAGGGAGACAGATACG. Translation gives CAWGTSGRETDT. The whole CDR3 sequence is CAWGTSGRETDTQYF.

For this clone: With the read ending 3 residues before the CDR3 end, the germline J gene is used to fill in that end. This chain links TRBV30 with TRBJ2-1; TRBD2 matches 8 bases. V gave up 2 bases and J gave up 8 bases; unmatched junction bases: 8. The CDR3 is 14 residues long. Germline V lookup: CDR1 GTSNPN, CDR2 SVGIG (reference sequence). The covered CDR3 bases are TGTGCCTGGAGTAGAGTCGCGGGAGGCTATGAG. This translates into CAWSRVAGGYE. The entire CDR3 protein reads CAWSRVAGGYEQFF.

This clone was observed many times. Read sequence stops 3 residues before the CDR3 end, and the germline J gene provides the missing end. The genes are TRBV5-1 and TRBJ2-2; 13 bases line up with TRBD2. The CDR3 sequence is 17 residues long. Germline V gene sequence: CDR1 SGHRS, CDR2 YFSETQ. V shed 6 bases, J shed 3 bases, and the junction held 8 bases outside the gene matches. CDR3 DNA (partial): TGCGCCAGCAAAGGACTAGCGGGAGCCTCCGACACCGGGGAG. Amino acid sequence: CASKGLAGASDTGE. The whole CDR3 protein reads CASKGLAGASDTGELFF.

This clone came up a few times. The read ends 3 residues before the CDR3 terminus; that terminus is restored from the germline J gene. The chain is built from TRBV19 and TRBJ2-7; D is unresolved. Trimming left V 1 base short and J 4 bases short, with 17 bases between. The CDR3 has 16 residues. Germline V gene lookup returns CDR1 LNHDA and CDR2 SQIVND (reference sequence). The CDR3 sequence is CASSIVSARMTYEQYF. The sequenced part of the CDR3 DNA is TGTGCCAGTAGTATAGTATCGGCCAGAATGACTTACGAG. Using reference TRBV19 and TRBJ2-7 for the parts outside the CDR3, the full variable domain is DGGITQSPKYLFRKEGQNVTLSCEQNLNHDAMYWYRQDPGQGLRLIYYSQIVNDFQKGDIAEGYSVSREKKESFPLTVTSAQKNPTAFYLCASSIVSARMTYEQYFGPGTRLTVT.

In its sample, this clone is medium-sized. The read comes to an end 3 residues before the CDR3 does, leaving the germline J gene to fill in the end. The rearrangement joins TRBV5-6 to TRBJ1-2, with 10 bases matching TRBD1. This CDR3 has 14 amino acids. V was pared by 6 bases and J by 2 bases, with 4 bases of the junction left unmatched. Germline values: CDR1 SGHDT, CDR2 YYEEEE. Incomplete CDR3 DNA: TGTGCCAGCACCTGGGACAGGGGCAACTATGGC. Its protein product is CASTWDRGNYG. The whole CDR3 protein is CASTWDRGNYGYTF.

This clone was seen ten or more times. The CDR3 is cut off 3 residues early in the read; its end comes from the germline J gene. V and J are TRBV28 and TRBJ1-6; TRBD1 might be the D (5 bases). The V gene's germline CDR1 is MDHEN and CDR2 SYDVKM. The CDR3 is 14 amino acids. The CDR3 protein is CASSLTGVKSTLHF. CDR3 DNA (partial): TGTGCCAGCAGTTTAACAGGAGTGAAGTCAACC.

This clone was recorded many times. CDR3 loop: CASSRRQHSYEQYF. CDR3 bases read: TGTGCCAGTAGTAGGAGACAGCATTCCTACGAG. The chain couples TRBV19 to TRBJ2-7, with D possibly TRBD1 on 5 matching bases. The CDR3 end falls 3 residues outside the read, so it is completed with the germline J gene. CDR3 length: 14 residues. Trimming removed 4 bases from V and 1 base from J, with 11 bases in between. Germline loops: CDR1 LNHDA, CDR2 SQIVND (reference sequence). Looking up the rest from reference TRBV19 and TRBJ2-7 gives the full variable domain: DGGITQSPKYLFRKEGQNVTLSCEQNLNHDAMYWYRQDPGQGLRLIYYSQIVNDFQKGDIAEGYSVSREKKESFPLTVTSAQKNPTAFYLCASSRRQHSYEQYFGPGTRLTVT.

This clone was detected many times. The sequence runs out 3 residues before the end of the CDR3; the remainder is reconstructed from the germline J gene. The chain joins TRBV7-3 to TRBJ1-2; D gene ambiguous. The V end was cut by 2 bases, the J end by 0 bases, with 7 bases between. The CDR3 loop spans 14 amino acids. Germline CDR1 reads SGHTA; CDR2 reads FQGTGA. Partial CDR3 DNA: TGTGCCAGCAGCTTAGCCAGGACTAACTATGGC. It codes for CASSLARTNYG. The complete CDR3 protein is CASSLARTNYGYTF.

This clone was observed many times. The CDR3 region is CASTSWRSTDTQYF. The covered CDR3 bases are TGTGCCAGCACTTCGTGGCGGAGCACAGATACG. V is TRBV2 and J is TRBJ2-3; D is unclear. The read comes to an end 3 residues before the CDR3 does, leaving the germline J gene to fill in the end. Germline lookup yields CDR1 SNHLY and CDR2 FYNNEI. The CDR3 runs to 14 residues. Trimming removed 7 bases at V and 0 bases at J, with 11 bases between.

This clone occurred a few times. The sequence runs out 3 residues before the end of the CDR3; the remainder is reconstructed from the germline J gene. The V call is TRBV7-9, the J call TRBJ2-5; TRBD1 agrees at 9 bases. Germline V gene sequence: CDR1 SEHNR, CDR2 FQNEAQ (reference sequence). V was pared by 5 bases and J by 1 base, with 2 bases of the junction left unmatched. The CDR3 sequence is 14 residues long. CDR3 loop: CASSIQGAQETQYF. Partial CDR3 DNA: TGTGCCAGCAGCATACAGGGGGCCCAAGAGACC.

This clone has only a few counts. The read stops 3 residues short of the end of the CDR3; the missing end is completed from the germline J gene. The rearrangement joins TRBV7-3 to TRBJ2-7; TRBD2 aligns across 7 bases. Germline V gives CDR1 SGHTA, CDR2 FQGTGA. CDR3 length: 14 residues. V shed 8 bases, J shed 0 bases, and the junction held 7 bases outside the gene matches. The CDR3 bases that were read are TGTGCCAGCGCCCCGAGCGGGATCTCCTACGAG. Translating it yields CASAPSGISYE. The CDR3 reads in full as CASAPSGISYEQYF.

With regard to this clone: Read coverage stops 3 residues before the CDR3 terminus; the germline J gene supplies the remainder. The chain employs TRBV7-9 and TRBJ2-7; a weak D match, TRBD2 (5 bases). The CDR3 has 15 amino acids. The ends were cut back, 1 base at V and 0 bases at J, with 10 bases in the middle. Germline V gene data show CDR1 as SEHNR and CDR2 as FQNEAQ (reference sequence). The covered CDR3 bases are TGTGCCAGCAGCTTAGGGCACACTAGCTCCTACGAG. Translating it yields CASSLGHTSSYE. The whole CDR3 protein reads CASSLGHTSSYEQYF. Full variable domain (remainder filled in from reference TRBV7-9 and TRBJ2-7): DTGVSQNPRHKITKRGQNVTFRCDPISEHNRLYWYRQTLGQGPEFLTYFQNEAQLEKSRLLSDRFSAERPKGSFSTLEIQRTEQGDSAMYLCASSLGHTSSYEQYFGPGTRLTVT.

With regard to this clone: The read gets to within 3 residues of the CDR3 end, and the germline J gene fills in the rest. Other DNA sequences in the same sample also yield this CDR3. The chain carries TRBV30 and TRBJ1-5; D perhaps matches TRBD1 (6 bases). This CDR3 has 13 amino acids. V shed 0 bases and J shed 7 bases, with 10 bases lying between them. In germline, CDR1 is GTSNPN, CDR2 SVGIG (reference sequence). The CDR3 loop reads CAWSVAGAQPQHF. The CDR3 DNA, read in part, is TGTGCCTGGAGTGTAGCAGGGGCGCAGCCC.

Of note for this clone: The read terminates 3 residues before the CDR3 end, so the remaining end is supplied by the germline J gene. The V gene is TRBV11-1, the J gene TRBJ2-5; TRBD1 is a possible D gene (6 bases). Between the trimmed V and J ends, which lost 2 bases and 2 bases, there was a span of 12 bases. The CDR3 contains 15 residues. Germline CDR1 is SGHAT and CDR2 is FQDESV (reference sequence). CDR3 in amino acids: CASSLSTGWQETQYF. CDR3 bases read: TGTGCCAGCAGCTTATCCACAGGGTGGCAAGAGACC. Together with reference TRBV11-1 and TRBJ2-5, the CDR3 gives the full variable domain: EAEVAQSPRYKITEKSQAVAFWCDPISGHATLYWYRQILGQGPELLVQFQDESVVDDSQLPKDRFSAERLKGVDSTLKIQPAELGDSAMYLCASSLSTGWQETQYFGPGTRLLVL.

This clone appeared a few times. The sequenced part of the CDR3 DNA is TGTGCCAGCACGGACAGGGGGCTAAATAAGACC. Encoded protein: CASTDRGLNKT. The whole CDR3 region reads CASTDRGLNKTQYF. The rearrangement links TRBV2 to TRBJ2-5; 11 positions agree with TRBD1. The read falls 3 residues short of the CDR3 end, and the missing part is taken from the germline J gene. V lost 7 bases to trimming and J lost 6 bases; unmatched junction nucleotides: 7. The CDR3 spans 14 residues. Germline lookup yields CDR1 SNHLY and CDR2 FYNNEI.

This clone ranks as medium-sized. Sequencing ends 3 residues short of the CDR3 end; the germline J gene provides the rest. The rearrangement links TRBV28 to TRBJ2-4; TRBD1 agrees at 9 bases. This CDR3 is built from 14 residues. CDR1 MDHEN and CDR2 SYDVKM come from the germline V gene. V dropped 3 bases and J dropped 7; count of bases not matched to a gene: 4. The CDR3 loop is CASSLGQGRNIQYF. CDR3 DNA (partial): TGTGCCAGCAGTTTGGGACAGGGTCGGAACATT.

This clone was seen ten or more times. CDR3 DNA, as far as it was read: TGTGCCACCAGTGATCGGACTAGCGCCGGATTCAATGAG. This gives the protein CATSDRTSAGFNE. In full, the CDR3 is CATSDRTSAGFNEQFF. This chain uses TRBV24-1 with TRBJ2-1, with 9 bases fitting TRBD2. The read gets to within 3 residues of the CDR3 end, and the germline J gene fills in the rest. This CDR3 comprises 16 residues. CDR1 is KGHDR, CDR2 SFDVKD, per germline. The trim removed 3 bases at V and 6 bases at J, leaving 8 bases unmatched.

As regards this clone: The read gets to within 3 residues of the CDR3 end, and the germline J gene fills in the rest. The chain links TRBV2 to TRBJ1-4; tentative D call: TRBD1 (6 bases). The germline V and J ends were trimmed by 3 bases and 4 bases, with 18 bases remaining between them. Per the germline V gene, CDR1 is SNHLY and CDR2 is FYNNEI. The CDR3 totals 17 residues. The CDR3 loop is CASSDSGRGGLNEKLFF. The sequenced part of the CDR3 DNA is TGTGCCAGCAGTGATTCGGGAAGGGGGGGCCTTAATGAAAAA.

This clone was picked up many times. Read coverage stops 3 residues before the CDR3 terminus; the germline J gene supplies the remainder. J is TRBJ2-3 and V is TRBV18; 8 nucleotides align to TRBD2. Germline V gene sequence: CDR1 KGHSH, CDR2 LQKENI. The CDR3 length is 15 residues. V shed 1 base, J shed 1 base, and the junction held 1 base outside the gene matches. The CDR3 is CASSPQLAGTDTQYF. CDR3 DNA (partial): TGTGCCAGCTCACCACAACTAGCGGGCACAGATACG.

Many counts were recorded for this clone. The read is 3 residues too short to cover the CDR3 end, so that end is filled in from the germline J gene. This chain uses TRBV5-4 with TRBJ2-5, with TRBD1 as a possible D gene (6 bases). Germline V gene data show CDR1 as SGHNT and CDR2 as YYREEE (reference sequence). V was shortened by 10 bases and J by 5 bases, with 24 bases between the two germline ends. The CDR3 contains 15 residues. CDR3 sequence: CAQSKGVSKVETQYF. Partial CDR3 DNA: TGTGCCCAGTCTAAGGGGGTTTCGAAGGTCGAGACC. The full variable domain, its missing parts supplied by reference TRBV5-4 and TRBJ2-5, is ETGVTQSPTHLIKTRGQQVTLRCSSQSGHNTVSWYQQALGQGPQFIFQYYREEENGRGNFPPRFSGLQFPNYSSELNVNALELDDSALYLCAQSKGVSKVETQYFGPGTRLLVL.

This clone has ten or more counts. The read terminates 3 residues ahead of where the CDR3 ends, so the germline J gene completes it. The rearrangement links TRBV6-2 or TRBV6-3 to TRBJ2-7, with D perhaps matching TRBD2 (6 bases). Germline V CDR1 and CDR2: MNHEY, SVGEGT. V was clipped by 2 bases and J by 3 bases, with 14 bases between them. The CDR3 is made up of 15 amino acids. The chain's CDR3 is CASSYEGARGYEQYF. Incomplete CDR3 DNA: TGTGCCAGCAGTTACGAAGGGGCGCGGGGCTACGAG.

As to this clone: Read sequence stops 3 residues before the CDR3 end, and the germline J gene provides the missing end. V and J are TRBV30 and TRBJ2-1, with TRBD2 matching 9 bases. Germline CDR1 reads GTSNPN; CDR2 reads SVGIG (reference sequence). CDR3 size: 13 residues. With 3 bases clipped from V and 7 bases from J, the junction kept 4 bases outside the gene matches. CDR3 region: CAWSRGLANEQFF. The part of the CDR3 DNA that was read is TGTGCCTGGAGCCGGGGACTAGCAAATGAG. Full variable domain (remainder filled in from reference TRBV30 and TRBJ2-1): SQTIHQWPATLVQPVGSPLSLECTVEGTSNPNLYWYRQAAGRGLQLLFYSVGIGQISSEVPQNLSASRPQDRQFILSSKKLLLSDSGFYLCAWSRGLANEQFFGPGTRLTVL.

This clone came up many times. The CDR3 goes on 3 residues after the read ends, and that part is filled in from the germline J gene. The chain joins TRBV24-1 to TRBJ2-1; the match to TRBD2 covers 10 bases. Trimming removed 1 base from V and 9 bases from J; junction bases left unmatched: 11. Germline V lookup: CDR1 KGHDR, CDR2 SFDVKD. There are 17 residues in the CDR3. The CDR3 sequence is CATSDFGASGRNSEQFF. The CDR3 bases that were read are TGTGCCACCAGTGATTTTGGGGCTAGCGGGAGAAATAGTGAG.